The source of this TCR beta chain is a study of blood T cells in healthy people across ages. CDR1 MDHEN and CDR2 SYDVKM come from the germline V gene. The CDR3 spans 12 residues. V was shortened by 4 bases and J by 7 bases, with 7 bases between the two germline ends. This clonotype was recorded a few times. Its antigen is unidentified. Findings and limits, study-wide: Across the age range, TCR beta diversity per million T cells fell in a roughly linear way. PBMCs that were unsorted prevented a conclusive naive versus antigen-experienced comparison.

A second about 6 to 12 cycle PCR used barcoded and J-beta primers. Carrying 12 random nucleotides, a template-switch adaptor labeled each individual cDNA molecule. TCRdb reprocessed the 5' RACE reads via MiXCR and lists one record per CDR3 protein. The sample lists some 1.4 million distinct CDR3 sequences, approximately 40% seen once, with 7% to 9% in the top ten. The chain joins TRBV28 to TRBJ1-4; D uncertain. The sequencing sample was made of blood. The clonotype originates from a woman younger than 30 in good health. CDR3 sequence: CASSYRPEKLFF. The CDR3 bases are TGTGCCAGCAGTTACAGACCTGAAAAACTGTTTTTT.